The clone carrying this T cell receptor (beta chain) occurred many times. The sample belongs to a study of response to subunit inactivated influenza vaccine. TCRdb independently ran MiXCR on the RT-PCR reads; one entry per CDR3 protein. The data show about 540,000 distinct CDR3 sequences, with 20% to 25% seen just once and 2.8% held by the top ten. The germline gives CDR1 ENHRY, CDR2 SYGVKD. This CDR3 contains 16 residues. V lost 2 bases to trimming and J lost 3 bases; unmatched junction nucleotides: 5. These records were also assigned to another study, of T cells expressing NK-cell markers. That paper adds: The authors made TCR beta cDNA libraries by 5'RACE template switching. This switching added a universal primer site and UMIs. Sorted T-cell subsets CD3+CD56+NKG2C+, CD3+CD56+NKG2C- and CD3+CD56-NKG2C+ were TCR beta-sequenced. Dominant NKG2C+ clonotypes made up about 1.0-7.5% of CD8+ T cells in roughly 6 donors. Dominance of the CD3+CD56-NKG2C+ fraction by these clonotypes also held in four donors. There remained a lack of clarity about HCMV specificity of expanded NKG2C+ T cell clones.

This specimen consisted of CD4+ T cells sorted from PBMCs, obtained roughly 12 days after vaccination. V and J are TRBV10-3 and TRBJ1-1, with TRBD1 matching over 11 bases. The receptor's source is a man aged 45-65 years who received an inactivated influenza vaccine. The chain's CDR3 is CAISEPRTGGYTEAFF. CDR3 bases: TGTGCCATCAGTGAGCCCCGGACAGGGGGCTACACTGAAGCTTTCTTT.